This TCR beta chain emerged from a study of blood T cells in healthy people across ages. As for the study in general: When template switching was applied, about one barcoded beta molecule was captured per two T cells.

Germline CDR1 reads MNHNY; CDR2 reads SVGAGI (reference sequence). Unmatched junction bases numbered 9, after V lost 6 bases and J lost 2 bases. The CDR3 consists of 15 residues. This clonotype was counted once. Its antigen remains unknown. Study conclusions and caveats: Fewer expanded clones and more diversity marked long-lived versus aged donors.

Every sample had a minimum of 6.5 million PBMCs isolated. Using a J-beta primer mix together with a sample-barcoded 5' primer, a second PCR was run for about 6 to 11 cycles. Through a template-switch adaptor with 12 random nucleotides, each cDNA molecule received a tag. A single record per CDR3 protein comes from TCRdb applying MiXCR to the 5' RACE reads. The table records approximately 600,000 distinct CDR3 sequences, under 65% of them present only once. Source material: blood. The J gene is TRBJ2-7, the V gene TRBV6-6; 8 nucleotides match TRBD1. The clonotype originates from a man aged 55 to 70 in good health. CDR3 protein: CASRHGTGDTYEQYF. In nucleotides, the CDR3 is TGTGCCAGCAGGCACGGGACAGGTGATACCTACGAGCAGTACTTC.